These 28 T cell receptor beta chains originate from one sample sequenced in a study of blood T cell repertoires in COVID-19. Assay: immunoSEQ multiplex PCR; the TCRdb copy retains only in-frame clones and omits some. This repertoire shows roughly 240,000 clones, 85% to 90% found once; its top ten account for around 3.6%. Specimen: peripheral blood. All receptors derive from a man aged 18 to 35 with active or convalescent COVID-19.

The chain uses TRBV18 and TRBJ1-1; D may be TRBD1 (5 bases). The ends were cut back, 0 bases at V and 5 bases at J, with 13 bases in the middle. Germline CDR1 is KGHSH and CDR2 is LQKENI. This CDR3 is 15 amino acids long. The CDR3 coding sequence is TGTGCCAGCTCACCACCCCAAGGGGCAAGGACTGAAGCTTTCTTT. This encodes CASSPPQGARTEAFF. Variable domain in full (rest from reference TRBV18 and TRBJ1-1): NAGVMQNPRHLVRRRGQEARLRCSPMKGHSHVYWYRQLPEEGLKFMVYLQKENIIDESGMPKERFSAEFPKEGPSILRIQQVVRGDSAAYFCASSPPQGARTEAFFGQGTRLTVV.

This chain uses TRBV3-1 (or the pseudogene TRBV3-2) with TRBJ2-6, with 9 positions matching TRBD1. The V gene's germline CDR1 is LGHDT and CDR2 YNNKEL (reference sequence). Trimming took 4 bases from V and 1 from J; bases not matched to a gene: 8. The CDR3 runs to 18 residues. This CDR3 reads CASSRIQGALSGANVLTF. In nucleotides, the CDR3 is TGTGCCAGCAGCCGGATACAGGGGGCGCTTTCTGGGGCCAACGTCCTGACTTTC.

The rearrangement uses TRBV12-5 and TRBJ2-1; 9 bases map to TRBD2. V dropped 3 bases and J dropped 7; count of bases not matched to a gene: 7. Per the germline V gene, CDR1 is LGHNT and CDR2 is FRNRAP. The CDR3 is made up of 15 amino acids. CDR3 sequence: CASGLGLAGFNEQFF. For the CDR3, the DNA is TGTGCTAGTGGTTTAGGGCTAGCGGGATTTAATGAGCAGTTCTTC.

The chain uses TRBV6-1 and TRBJ2-3, with D perhaps TRBD1 (6 bases). This CDR3 has 17 amino acids. Trimming took off 4 bases at V and 2 bases at J, with 19 bases between the two ends. CDR1 is MNHNS and CDR2 is SASEGT in the germline V gene. In nucleotides, the CDR3 is TGTGCCAGCAGTGGACAGGACAAGTTACCCCTCACAGATACGCAGTATTTT. This translates into CASSGQDKLPLTDTQYF.

This sequence joins TRBV24-1 and TRBJ1-5; a weak D match, TRBD1 (5 bases). The V gene's germline CDR1 is KGHDR and CDR2 SFDVKD. Trimming left V 5 bases short and J 7 bases short, with 14 bases between. The CDR3 spans 14 residues. This CDR3 is CATSASGEWQPQHF. Here the CDR3 DNA reads TGTGCCACCAGTGCATCGGGGGAATGGCAGCCCCAGCATTTT.

The genes are TRBV5-1 and TRBJ2-3, with 7 bases that match TRBD2. The germline V gene encodes CDR1 SGHRS and CDR2 YFSETQ. V was clipped by 1 base and J by 5 bases; unmatched bases: 7. The CDR3 has 15 residues. The CDR3 nucleotides are TGCGCCAGCAGCTTGATAGGTTTAGCGGGAGATACGCAGTATTTT. Its protein is CASSLIGLAGDTQYF.

The chain couples TRBV19 to TRBJ1-2; no definite D call. There are 12 residues in the CDR3. CDR1 LNHDA and CDR2 SQIVND come from the germline V gene (reference sequence). V lost 7 bases and J 7 bases, leaving 13 bases between the germline ends. CDR3 in DNA: TGTGCCAGTAAACTAGGGTTATTTGGCTACACCTTC. The encoded protein is CASKLGLFGYTF.

The rearrangement links TRBV30 to TRBJ2-3; TRBD2 matches 11 bases. The CDR3 spans 16 residues. V lost 4 bases and J lost 3; bases outside the gene matches: 9. CDR1 is GTSNPN and CDR2 is SVGIG in the germline V gene (reference sequence). CDR3 sequence reads: CAWNKLLAGATDTQYF. The CDR3 nucleotides read TGTGCCTGGAACAAATTACTAGCGGGAGCGACAGATACGCAGTATTTT.

V usage is TRBV29-1 and J usage is TRBJ2-4, with unresolved D. Germline CDR1 SQVTM, CDR2 ANQGSEA. Trimming took 8 bases from V and 5 from J, leaving 13 bases between them. CDR3 length: 12 residues. In nucleotides, the CDR3 is TGCAGCTCCCTCGCGCCGGAAAACATTCAGTACTTC. Protein sequence: CSSLAPENIQYF.

The chain carries TRBV9 and TRBJ2-5; tentative D call: TRBD1 (5 bases). Germline values: CDR1 SGDLS, CDR2 YYNGEE. This CDR3 is 15 amino acids long. The V and J ends lost 4 bases and 4 bases respectively, with 17 bases between them. CDR3 residues: CASSPPQGRGETQYF. In DNA form, the CDR3 reads TGTGCCAGCAGCCCGCCGCAGGGAAGAGGAGAGACCCAGTACTTC.

This clone was seen only once. The chain carries TRBV29-1 and TRBJ1-1; D may be TRBD1 (6 bases). CDR3 length equals 13 residues. Germline CDR1 reads SQVTM; CDR2 reads ANQGSEA. The V end lost 3 bases, the J end lost 1 base, and 9 bases lay between the germline ends. The chain's CDR3 is CSVDYRANTEAFF. The CDR3 nucleotides are TGCAGCGTTGATTACAGGGCGAACACTGAAGCTTTCTTT. The complete variable domain, with remaining parts taken from reference TRBV29-1 and TRBJ1-1, reads SAVISQKPSRDICQRGTSLTIQCQVDSQVTMMFWYRQQPGQSLTLIATANQGSEATYESGFVIDKFPISRPNLTFSTLTVSNMSPEDSSIYLCSVDYRANTEAFFGQGTRLTVV.

The chain recombines TRBV5-1 with TRBJ2-7; tentatively, D is TRBD2 (6 bases). Trimming stripped 0 bases from V and 6 bases from J, with 7 bases between. CDR1 and CDR2 (germline): SGHRS, YFSETQ. The CDR3 totals 12 residues. The CDR3 DNA follows: TGCGCCAGCAGCTTGGGGACTACCGAGCAGTACTTC. Translation: CASSLGTTEQYF.

V and J are TRBV25-1 and TRBJ2-1; D is perhaps TRBD1 (6 bases). The CDR3 consists of 14 residues. Germline V gene lookup returns CDR1 MGHDK and CDR2 SYGVNS. Trimming shortened V by 4 bases and J by 4 bases, and 11 bases separated the two germline ends. The CDR3 here is CASSGAGVYNEQFF. Here the CDR3 DNA reads TGTGCCAGCAGTGGGGCAGGGGTTTACAATGAGCAGTTCTTC.

The chain recombines TRBV6-5 with TRBJ2-1; D is possibly TRBD2 (5 bases). In germline, CDR1 is MNHEY, CDR2 SVGAGI. Deletions cut 4 bases from V and 5 bases from J, with 12 bases between. The CDR3 length is 14 residues. CDR3: CASSSPLADNEQFF. CDR3 DNA: TGTGCCAGCAGTTCCCCCCTAGCCGACAATGAGCAGTTCTTC.

V and J are TRBV28 and TRBJ2-7, with D maybe TRBD1 (6 bases). V lost 8 bases to trimming and J lost 0 bases, with 17 bases between them. The germline CDR1 and CDR2 sequences are MDHEN and SYDVKM. The CDR3 loop spans 15 amino acids. CDR3 amino acids: CASARGGRPSYEQYF. CDR3 DNA sequence: TGTGCCAGCGCGCGTGGGGGCCGACCCTCCTACGAGCAGTACTTC.

V is TRBV7-6 and J is TRBJ2-2; TRBD1 is a possible D gene (6 bases). V lost 5 bases and J lost 4, with 14 bases in between. The CDR3 extends over 15 amino acids. The germline V gene has CDR1 SGHVS and CDR2 FNYEAQ. The CDR3 protein is CASSHPGTPTGELFF. The CDR3 region has the DNA TGTGCCAGCAGCCACCCGGGGACACCCACCGGGGAGCTGTTTTTT.

V is TRBV12-5 and J is TRBJ2-7, with a weak D call TRBD2 (5 bases). CDR3 length: 13 amino acids. The germline CDR1 and CDR2 sequences are LGHNT and FRNRAP. With 0 bases removed from V and 6 bases from J, the gap between germline ends came to 9 bases. The DNA of the CDR3 is TGTGCTAGTGGTTTGGTAGAGGGAATCGAGCAGTACTTC. Residues: CASGLVEGIEQYF.

This clone was observed a single time. CDR3 protein: CSASEAYEQYF. In DNA, the CDR3 is TGCAGTGCTAGCGAGGCCTACGAGCAGTACTTC. The J gene is TRBJ2-7, the V gene TRBV20-1; D is unresolved. The CDR3 has 11 amino acids. V lost 3 bases and J 2 bases, leaving 5 bases between the germline ends. Germline assignment: CDR1 DFQATT and CDR2 SNEGSKA (reference sequence).

The chain recombines TRBV18 with TRBJ1-1; tentatively, D is TRBD1 (5 bases). The CDR3 contains 13 residues. CDR1 is KGHSH, CDR2 LQKENI, per germline. V dropped 4 bases and J dropped 4 bases, with 10 bases sitting between them. The CDR3 region is CASSLTGVTEAFF. The CDR3 region has the DNA TGTGCCAGCTCACTAACGGGGGTCACTGAAGCTTTCTTT.

The chain recombines TRBV3-1 (or the pseudogene TRBV3-2) with TRBJ1-2; TRBD1 aligns across 8 bases. The ends lost 1 base at V and 6 bases at J; junction bases unmatched: 7. The CDR3 is 15 amino acids. Germline V CDR1 and CDR2: LGHDT, YNNKEL (reference sequence). The CDR3 nucleotides are TGTGCCAGCAGCCAAGTGACAGGACAGGGCGATGGCTACACCTTC. Its translation is CASSQVTGQGDGYTF.

This chain uses TRBV7-2 with TRBJ2-5; 7 nucleotides agree with TRBD2. Unmatched junction bases numbered 5, after V lost 5 bases and J lost 2 bases. The CDR3 covers 14 residues. Germline V gene lookup returns CDR1 SGHTA and CDR2 FQGNSA. The CDR3 sequence is CASSLGTTQETQYF. CDR3 DNA: TGTGCCAGCAGCCTCGGGACTACACAAGAGACCCAGTACTTC.

The table lists this clone with a few counts. The chain uses TRBV6-5 and TRBJ1-6, with D maybe TRBD1 (6 bases). Germline V gene lookup returns CDR1 MNHEY and CDR2 SVGAGI. This CDR3 has 13 amino acids. Here the CDR3 DNA reads TGTGCAGCCGGGCAGGGGAATAATTCACCCCTCCACTTT. Amino acid sequence: CAAGQGNNSPLHF.

The genes are TRBV24-1 and TRBJ2-1; 11 bases are shared with TRBD2. Germline values: CDR1 KGHDR, CDR2 SFDVKD. This CDR3 comprises 16 residues. V trimming: 3 bases; J trimming: 4 bases; junction bases outside the gene matches: 4. CDR3 nucleotides: TGTGCCACCAGTGATAATAGCGGGAGGGTGTACAATGAGCAGTTCTTC. Translating gives CATSDNSGRVYNEQFF.

The count of this clone is one. The gene calls are TRBV6-5 and TRBJ2-4; the D gene is possibly TRBD1 (6 bases). Germline CDR1 MNHEY, CDR2 SVGAGI. The V end was cut by 2 bases, the J end by 8 bases, with 16 bases between. This CDR3 region has 15 residues. Here the CDR3 reads CASSYLNRVGDIQYF. CDR3 DNA sequence: TGTGCCAGCAGTTACCTGAACAGGGTGGGAGACATTCAGTACTTC.

This sequence joins TRBV3-1 (or the pseudogene TRBV3-2) and TRBJ1-6, with 11 bases aligning to TRBD1. V lost 4 bases, J lost 10 bases, and 3 bases stayed unmatched. Germline-derived CDR1 and CDR2 are LGHDT and YNNKEL (reference sequence). CDR3 length: 14 residues. The CDR3 DNA reads TGTGCCAGCAGCCGAGGGACAGGGGGATCACCCCTCCACTTT. Translation gives CASSRGTGGSPLHF.

The gene calls are TRBV12-3 or TRBV12-4 and TRBJ2-7; D possibly corresponds to TRBD2 (5 bases). Trimming left V 8 bases short and J 6 bases short, with 11 bases between. The CDR3 contains 11 residues. In nucleotides, the CDR3 is TGTGCCAGCGGGATTGCGGGCGAGCAGTACTTC. Its translation is CASGIAGEQYF.

This clone was picked up a small number of times. V is TRBV9 and J is TRBJ1-3; no definite D call. There are 15 residues in the CDR3. Trimming shortened V by 8 bases and J by 0 bases, and 15 bases separated the two germline ends. Germline CDR1 reads SGDLS; CDR2 reads YYNGEE. CDR3: CASSLGRPSGNTIYF. The CDR3 bases are TGTGCCAGTTCCTTGGGCAGGCCCTCTGGAAACACCATATATTTT.

This chain links TRBV30 with TRBJ2-3, with D possibly being TRBD2 (5 bases). Trimming took off 3 bases at V and 2 bases at J, with 12 bases between the two ends. Germline V lookup: CDR1 GTSNPN, CDR2 SVGIG (reference sequence). The CDR3 has 14 residues. The CDR3 nucleotides read TGTGCCTGGAGGCCCTCGGGGAACACAGATACGCAGTATTTT. Protein: CAWRPSGNTDTQYF.